This section outlines one T cell receptor (beta chain) sequence together with its context. The sample originates from a study of blood T cell repertoires in COVID-19. Looking at the study overall: The United States, Italy and Spain were the sources of the acute and convalescent COVID-19 samples. PBMCs, B-cell-depleted T cells, or T cells provided the cDNA or gDNA that made up the material.

A Seattle source enrolled patients during active infection and followed them longitudinally. In the authors' workflow: Reference gene primer amplification in the assay estimated nucleated cell counts. Libraries were prepared by immunoSEQ multiplex PCR; TCRdb keeps only in-frame clonotypes and omits some of them. V and J calls and clone size come straight from that table; D and trimming were deduced from the DNA. The sample gives 150,000 to 190,000 clones, approximately 84% of which show up once; around 8% is in the top ten. The source of this sequence is a woman aged 60-70 years with COVID-19, enrolled during active disease. Sequencing was done on a sample of peripheral blood.

CDR3 sequence: CAGEKGARDEQFF. For the CDR3, the DNA is TGTGCCGGCGAGAAGGGGGCGCGGGATGAGCAGTTCTTC. V usage is TRBV6-5 and J usage is TRBJ2-1; 7 nucleotides line up with TRBD1. The CDR3 runs to 13 residues. Germline values: CDR1 MNHEY, CDR2 SVGAGI. The ends lost 11 bases at V and 8 bases at J; junction bases unmatched: 12.